Shown below are 10 T cell receptor beta chains from a single sample sequenced in a study of cytomegalovirus exposure and HLA in healthy donors. The PCR employed 60 Vbeta primers together with 13 Jbeta primers. Clones were sequenced by immunoSEQ multiplex PCR, and TCRdb holds only the in-frame ones, with some missing. The sample yields 140,000 to 150,000 clones, nearly 85% seen once. The sequencing sample was made of PBMCs. These receptor sequences come from a male donor in good health and CMV-seronegative.

The chain has TRBV4-3 and TRBJ2-3; 7 nucleotides agree with TRBD2. Germline loops: CDR1 LGHNA, CDR2 YSLEER. This CDR3 comprises 17 residues. With V trimmed by 0 bases and J by 4 bases, 10 bases remained unmatched. The CDR3 nucleotides read TGCGCCAGCAGCCAAGATCGGGGTGGCGGGAGAGCAGATACGCAGTATTTT. Translating gives CASSQDRGGGRADTQYF.

The genes are TRBV25-1 and TRBJ2-7; 12 nucleotides match TRBD2. J was trimmed by 6 bases and V by 4 bases; bases with no gene match: 4. CDR3 length: 14 amino acids. Germline loops: CDR1 MGHDK, CDR2 SYGVNS. Here the CDR3 DNA reads TGTGCCAGCAGTGGGGGACTAGCGGGCTCCGAGCAGTACTTC. Protein product: CASSGGLAGSEQYF.

This sequence joins TRBV7-9 and TRBJ1-1; 7 positions match TRBD1. V shed 8 bases and J 7 bases; nucleotides not matched to a gene: 7. CDR1 and CDR2 from the germline V gene are SEHNR and FQNEAQ (reference sequence). The CDR3 covers 12 residues. CDR3 residues: CASLRTGREAFF. CDR3 bases: TGTGCCAGCCTTAGGACAGGCCGTGAAGCTTTCTTT.

The rearrangement uses TRBV27 and TRBJ2-7, with D possibly being TRBD1 (6 bases). V was trimmed by 2 bases and J by 4 bases, leaving 18 bases between them. This CDR3 has 16 amino acids. From germline, CDR1 is MNHEY and CDR2 SMNVEV (reference sequence). CDR3 nucleotides: TGTGCCAGCAGTTTACTGGGTGTCCGGGACATTTACGAGCAGTACTTC. Encoded protein: CASSLLGVRDIYEQYF.

In nucleotides, the CDR3 is TGTGCCAGCAGACCCGGGACAGGGGGCGCCGAGCAGTACTTC. Encoded protein: CASRPGTGGAEQYF. The rearrangement links TRBV27 to TRBJ2-7; 12 nucleotides match TRBD1. The J segment lost 6 bases and the V segment lost 6 bases, leaving 6 bases of the junction unmatched. The germline V gene encodes CDR1 MNHEY and CDR2 SMNVEV (reference sequence). The CDR3 runs 14 residues.

The V gene is TRBV5-1, the J gene TRBJ2-4, with TRBD1 matching over 9 bases. V lost 10 bases and J lost 7; bases outside the gene matches: 0. The germline V gene has CDR1 SGHRS and CDR2 YFSETQ. The CDR3 length is 10 residues. CDR3 amino acids: CAGTGNIQYF. CDR3 DNA: TGCGCCGGGACAGGGAACATTCAGTACTTC.

V gene TRBV11-3 combines with J gene TRBJ2-5; 7 nucleotides match TRBD1. In germline, CDR1 is SGHNT, CDR2 YENEEA. V dropped 5 bases and J dropped 1; count of bases not matched to a gene: 4. CDR3 size: 14 residues. The CDR3 reads CASSPYRGQETQYF. The CDR3 DNA sequence: TGTGCCAGCAGCCCTTACAGGGGCCAAGAGACCCAGTACTTC.

The rearrangement links TRBV25-1 to TRBJ2-7; 10 nucleotides line up with TRBD2. V lost 8 bases and J lost 1; bases outside the gene matches: 5. This CDR3 comprises 14 residues. Germline CDR1 MGHDK, CDR2 SYGVNS. CDR3 in amino acids: CASALAGRSYEQYF. The CDR3 nucleotides are TGTGCCAGCGCACTAGCGGGAAGATCCTACGAGCAGTACTTC.

The V and J genes are TRBV9 and TRBJ2-7; TRBD2 might be the D (6 bases). Trimming took 1 base from V and 0 from J, leaving 11 bases between them. Germline V gene lookup returns CDR1 SGDLS and CDR2 YYNGEE. The CDR3 is made up of 15 amino acids. The CDR3 DNA reads TGTGCCAGCAGCGTAAACCCAGCGGGCTCCTACGAGCAGTACTTC. It codes for CASSVNPAGSYEQYF.

This clone was detected a few times. The rearrangement joins TRBV11-3 to TRBJ1-4; no firm D call. V lost 2 bases and J lost 14, with 12 bases in between. Looked up from germline, CDR1 is SGHNT and CDR2 is YENEEA. The CDR3 extends over 12 amino acids. CDR3 residues: CASSLRIEILFF. The CDR3 DNA is TGTGCCAGCAGCTTAAGAATCGAGATCCTGTTTTTT.